This T cell receptor (beta chain) was recovered during a study of vaccination effects on CD4 cells after COVID-19. Study overall: Relative to the second dose, post-vaccine samples were obtained a median of 72 days later.

Expansion of antigen-specific CD4+ T cells with viral peptide pools was carried out by the ViraFEST assay before sequencing. It was after approximately 10 days of culture that CD4+ T cells were isolated. The cohort was immunized with two doses of either the BNT162b2 or mRNA-1273 vaccine. Each culture had half its medium swapped for IL-2 medium on days 3 and 7. This CDR3 region has 14 residues. The germline CDR1 and CDR2 sequences are LNHNV and YYDKDF (reference sequence). Trimming left V 1 base short and J 6 bases short, with 10 bases between. Produced via immunoSEQ multiplex PCR; TCRdb's table is partial and in-frame only. This table holds 30,000 to 35,000 clones, roughly 82% found once. Note on this clone: Its antigen is undetermined.

Study observations and caveats: The study dataset contains few convalescent patients and includes no early post-infection timepoints. Healthy vaccinees showed cross-reactivity with common cold coronaviruses in only 1 of 255 vaccine-induced clones.

Here the sequenced sample was CD4+ T cells from PBMCs cultured with HCoV-NL63 spike peptides, taken after COVID-19 vaccination. The TCR was taken from a human donor who received a COVID-19 vaccine. Some clones in this sample may be carry-over from other donors' samples. The chain combines TRBV15 with TRBJ1-5; D unclear. The CDR3 spells CATSRVAEGQPQHF. CDR3 nucleotides: TGTGCCACCAGCAGAGTCGCCGAAGGTCAGCCCCAGCATTTT.